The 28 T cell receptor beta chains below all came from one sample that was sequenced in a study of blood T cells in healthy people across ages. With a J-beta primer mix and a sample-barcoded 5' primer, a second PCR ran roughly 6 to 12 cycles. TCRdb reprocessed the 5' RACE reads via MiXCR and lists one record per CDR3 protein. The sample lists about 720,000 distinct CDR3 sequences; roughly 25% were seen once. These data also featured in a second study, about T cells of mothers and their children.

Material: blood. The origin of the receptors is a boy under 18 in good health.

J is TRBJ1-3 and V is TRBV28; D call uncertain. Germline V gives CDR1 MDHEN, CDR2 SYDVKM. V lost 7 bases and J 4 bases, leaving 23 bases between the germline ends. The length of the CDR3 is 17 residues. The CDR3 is CASTLPGTSVSGNTIYF. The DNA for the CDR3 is TGTGCCAGCACCCTCCCCGGAACGAGCGTCTCCGGAAACACCATATATTTT.

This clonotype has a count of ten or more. CDR3 amino acids: CSVAGTESTDTQYF. The DNA of the CDR3 is TGCAGCGTGGCAGGGACAGAGAGCACAGATACGCAGTATTTT. This chain links TRBV29-1 with TRBJ2-3; 7 positions match TRBD1. V lost 6 bases to trimming and J lost 0 bases; unmatched junction nucleotides: 6. Germline CDR1 reads SQVTM; CDR2 reads ANQGSEA. The CDR3 consists of 14 residues.

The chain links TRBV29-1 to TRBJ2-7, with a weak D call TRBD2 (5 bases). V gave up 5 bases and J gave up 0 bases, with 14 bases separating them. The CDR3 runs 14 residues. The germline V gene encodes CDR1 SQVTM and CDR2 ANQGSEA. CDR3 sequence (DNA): TGCAGCGTTAAACAGTCAACTAGCTCCTACGAGCAGTACTTC. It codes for CSVKQSTSSYEQYF.

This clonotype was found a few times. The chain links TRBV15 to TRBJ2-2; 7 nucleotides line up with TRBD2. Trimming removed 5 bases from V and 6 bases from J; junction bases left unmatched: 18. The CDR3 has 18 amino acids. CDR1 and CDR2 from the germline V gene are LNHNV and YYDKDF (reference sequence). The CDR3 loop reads CATSPEGGDPGYPGELFF. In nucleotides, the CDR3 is TGTGCCACCAGCCCCGAGGGAGGGGATCCAGGATATCCCGGGGAGCTGTTTTTT.

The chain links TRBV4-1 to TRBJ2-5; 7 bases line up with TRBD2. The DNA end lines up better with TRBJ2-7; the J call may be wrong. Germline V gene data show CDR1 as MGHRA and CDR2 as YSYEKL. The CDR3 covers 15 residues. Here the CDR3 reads CASSLSYLADYEQYF. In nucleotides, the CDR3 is TGCGCCAGCAGCCTCTCCTACCTAGCGGATTACGAGCAGTACTTC.

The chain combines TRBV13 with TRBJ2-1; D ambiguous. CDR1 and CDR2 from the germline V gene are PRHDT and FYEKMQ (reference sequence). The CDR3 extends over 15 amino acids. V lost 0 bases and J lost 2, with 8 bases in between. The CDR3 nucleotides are TGTGCCAGCAGCTTAGGTTGGAGCACCTACAATGAGCAGTTCTTC. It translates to CASSLGWSTYNEQFF.

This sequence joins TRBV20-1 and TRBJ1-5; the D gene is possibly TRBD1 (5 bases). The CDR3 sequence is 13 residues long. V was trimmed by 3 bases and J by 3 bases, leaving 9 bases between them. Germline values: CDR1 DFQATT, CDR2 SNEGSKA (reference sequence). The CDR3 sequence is CSASGTVNQPQHF. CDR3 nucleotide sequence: TGCAGTGCTAGCGGGACGGTCAATCAGCCCCAGCATTTT.

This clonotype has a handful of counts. CDR3 sequence (DNA): TGCAGCGTCGTCGGGACAGGGGATAATGAGCAGTTCTTC. As protein: CSVVGTGDNEQFF. The genes are TRBV29-1 and TRBJ2-5; 10 bases match TRBD1. The better agreement between TRBJ2-1 and the DNA end casts doubt on the J call. The CDR3 extends over 13 amino acids. Germline V gives CDR1 SQVTM, CDR2 ANQGSEA.

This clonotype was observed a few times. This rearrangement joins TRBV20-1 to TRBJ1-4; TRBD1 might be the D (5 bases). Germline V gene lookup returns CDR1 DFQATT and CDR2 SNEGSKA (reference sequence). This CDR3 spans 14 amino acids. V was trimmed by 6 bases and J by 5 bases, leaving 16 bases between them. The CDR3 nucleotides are TGCAGTGCCGCCGCCGGGACCCTCAATGAAAAACTGTTTTTT. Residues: CSAAAGTLNEKLFF.

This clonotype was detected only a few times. In DNA form, the CDR3 reads TGTGCCAGCAGTTTTACCGGGACAGGGGTAGCAGAGACCCAGTACTTC. This gives the protein CASSFTGTGVAETQYF. The rearrangement links TRBV7-2 to TRBJ2-5; the match to TRBD1 covers 10 bases. Looked up from germline, CDR1 is SGHTA and CDR2 is FQGNSA. V lost 6 bases and J lost 4; bases outside the gene matches: 11. CDR3 size: 16 residues.

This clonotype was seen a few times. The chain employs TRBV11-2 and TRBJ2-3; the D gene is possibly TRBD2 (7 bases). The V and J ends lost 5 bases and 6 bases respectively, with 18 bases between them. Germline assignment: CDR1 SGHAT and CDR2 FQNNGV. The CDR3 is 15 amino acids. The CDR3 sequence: CASSPGRGGRDTQYF. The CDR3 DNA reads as TGTGCCAGCAGCCCCGGAAGGGGGGGCCGCGATACGCAGTATTTT.

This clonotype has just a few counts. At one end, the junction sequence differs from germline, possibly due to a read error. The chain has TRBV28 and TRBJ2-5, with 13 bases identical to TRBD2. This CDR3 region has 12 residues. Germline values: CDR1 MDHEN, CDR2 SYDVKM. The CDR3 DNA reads TGTGCCAGCAGCACCGGCGGGACTAGCGGGAACTTC. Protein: CASSTGGTSGNF.

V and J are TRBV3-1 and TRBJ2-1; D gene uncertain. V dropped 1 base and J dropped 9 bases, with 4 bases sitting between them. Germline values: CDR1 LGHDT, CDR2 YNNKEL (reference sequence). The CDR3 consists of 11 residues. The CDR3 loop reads CASSQGAEQFF. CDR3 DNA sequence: TGTGCCAGCAGCCAAGGGGCTGAGCAGTTCTTC.

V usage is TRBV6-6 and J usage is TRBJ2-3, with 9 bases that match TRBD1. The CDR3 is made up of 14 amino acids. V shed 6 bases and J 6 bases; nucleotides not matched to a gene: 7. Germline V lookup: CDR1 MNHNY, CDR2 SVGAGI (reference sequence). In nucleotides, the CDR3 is TGTGCCAGCAGAACCGGGACAGGGCTGGATACGCAGTATTTT. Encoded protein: CASRTGTGLDTQYF.

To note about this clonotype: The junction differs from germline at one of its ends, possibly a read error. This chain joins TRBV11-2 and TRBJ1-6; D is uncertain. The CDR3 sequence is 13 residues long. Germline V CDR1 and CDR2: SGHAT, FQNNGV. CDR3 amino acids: CASSFLGNSPLHF. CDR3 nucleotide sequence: TGTGCCAGCAGCTTTTTGGGTAATTCGCCCCTCCACTTT.

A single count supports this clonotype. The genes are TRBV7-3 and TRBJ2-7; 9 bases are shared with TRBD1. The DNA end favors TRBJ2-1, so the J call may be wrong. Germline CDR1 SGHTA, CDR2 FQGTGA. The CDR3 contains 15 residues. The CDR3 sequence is CASSYGTGQGDEQFF. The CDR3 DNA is TGTGCCAGCAGCTACGGGACAGGGCAAGGGGATGAGCAGTTCTTC.

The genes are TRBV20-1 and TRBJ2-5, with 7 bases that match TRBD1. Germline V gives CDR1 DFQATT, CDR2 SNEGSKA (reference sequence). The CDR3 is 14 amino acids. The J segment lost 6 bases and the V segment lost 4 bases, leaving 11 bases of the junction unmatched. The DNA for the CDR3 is TGCAGTGCTAAGAGACAGGGTGCTGGAAAGACCCAGTACTTC. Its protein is CSAKRQGAGKTQYF.

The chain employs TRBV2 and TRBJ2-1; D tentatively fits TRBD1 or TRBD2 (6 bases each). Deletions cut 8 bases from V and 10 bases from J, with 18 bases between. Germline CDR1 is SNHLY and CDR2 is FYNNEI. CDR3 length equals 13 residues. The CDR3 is CASGTRESGEQFF. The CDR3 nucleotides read TGTGCCAGCGGGACACGGGAGAGTGGGGAGCAGTTCTTC.

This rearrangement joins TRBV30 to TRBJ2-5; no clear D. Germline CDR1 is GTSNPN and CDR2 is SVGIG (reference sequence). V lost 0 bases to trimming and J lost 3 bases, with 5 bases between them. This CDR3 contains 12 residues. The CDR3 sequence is CAWSVLEETQYF. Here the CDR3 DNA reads TGTGCCTGGAGTGTACTGGAAGAGACCCAGTACTTC.

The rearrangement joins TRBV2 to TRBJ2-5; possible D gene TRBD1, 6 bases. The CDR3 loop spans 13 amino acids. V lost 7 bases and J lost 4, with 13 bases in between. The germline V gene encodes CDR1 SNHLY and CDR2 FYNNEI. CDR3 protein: CASTYRVAETQYF. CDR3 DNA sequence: TGTGCCAGCACCTACAGGGTAGCAGAGACCCAGTACTTC.

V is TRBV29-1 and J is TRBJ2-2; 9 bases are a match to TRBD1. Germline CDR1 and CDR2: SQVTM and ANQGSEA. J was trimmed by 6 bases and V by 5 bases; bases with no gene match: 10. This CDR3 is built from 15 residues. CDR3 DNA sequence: TGCAGCGTTTCCCGAGACAGGGGGATGGCCGGGGAGCTGTTTTTT. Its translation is CSVSRDRGMAGELFF.

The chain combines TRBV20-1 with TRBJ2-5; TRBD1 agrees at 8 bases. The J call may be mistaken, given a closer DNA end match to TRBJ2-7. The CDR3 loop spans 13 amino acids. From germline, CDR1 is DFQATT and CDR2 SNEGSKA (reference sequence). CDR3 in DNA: TGCAGTGCTAGAGGACAGGGGACCTACGAGCAGTACTTC. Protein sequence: CSARGQGTYEQYF.

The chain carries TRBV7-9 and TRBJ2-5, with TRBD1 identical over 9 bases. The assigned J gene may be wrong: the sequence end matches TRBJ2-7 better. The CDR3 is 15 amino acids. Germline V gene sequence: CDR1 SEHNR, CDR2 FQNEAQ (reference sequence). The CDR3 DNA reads TGTGCCAGCAGCCAACCCCCGACAGGGGGTTACGAGCAGTACTTC. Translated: CASSQPPTGGYEQYF.

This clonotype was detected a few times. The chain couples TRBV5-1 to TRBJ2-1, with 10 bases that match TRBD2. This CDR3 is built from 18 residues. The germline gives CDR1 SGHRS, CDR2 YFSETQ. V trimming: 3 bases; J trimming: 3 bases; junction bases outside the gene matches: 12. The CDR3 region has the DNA TGCGCCAGCAGCTGGCCAGGCAGCGGGAGGGCCGGCTACAATGAGCAGTTCTTC. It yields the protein CASSWPGSGRAGYNEQFF. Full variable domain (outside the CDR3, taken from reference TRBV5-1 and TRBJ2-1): KAGVTQTPRYLIKTRGQQVTLSCSPISGHRSVSWYQQTPGQGLQFLFEYFSETQRNKGNFPGRFSGRQFSNSRSEMNVSTLELGDSALYLCASSWPGSGRAGYNEQFFGPGTRLTVL.

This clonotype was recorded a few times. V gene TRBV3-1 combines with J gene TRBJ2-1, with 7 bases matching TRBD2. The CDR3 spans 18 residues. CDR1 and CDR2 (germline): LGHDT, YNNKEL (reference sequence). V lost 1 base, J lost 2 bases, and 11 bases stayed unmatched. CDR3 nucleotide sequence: TGTGCCAGCAGCCAAGGGGAGGGGAAGATGGGCACCTACAATGAGCAGTTCTTC. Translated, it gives CASSQGEGKMGTYNEQFF.

The CDR3 is CSVVERFETQYF. The CDR3 region has the DNA TGCAGCGTCGTGGAGAGGTTTGAGACCCAGTACTTC. The chain uses TRBV29-1 and TRBJ2-5; D is undetermined. V lost 6 bases, J lost 5 bases, and 13 bases lay in between. Germline-derived CDR1 and CDR2 are SQVTM and ANQGSEA. The CDR3 sequence is 12 residues long.

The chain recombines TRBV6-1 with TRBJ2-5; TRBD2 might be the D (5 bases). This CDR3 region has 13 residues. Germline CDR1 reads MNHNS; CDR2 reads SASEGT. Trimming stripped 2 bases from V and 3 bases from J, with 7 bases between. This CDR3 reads CASSEFGEETQYF. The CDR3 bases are TGTGCCAGCAGTGAATTCGGGGAAGAGACCCAGTACTTC.

CDR3 nucleotides: TGCGCCAGCAGCCAAGGGGCCGGGTTCGGGAATCAGCCCCAGCATTTT. It codes for CASSQGAGFGNQPQHF. This rearrangement joins TRBV4-3 to TRBJ1-5; D uncertain. CDR3 length: 16 amino acids. CDR1 and CDR2 (germline): LGHNA, YSLEER. Trimming took 1 base from V and 4 from J, leaving 14 bases between them.